These T cell receptor beta chains were read from a single sample in a study of CD8+ T cells in alopecia areata. Clones were sequenced by immunoSEQ multiplex PCR, and TCRdb holds only the in-frame ones, with some missing. The sample has 200,000 or so clones; about three fifths are singletons. Sequences were derived from CD4+ T cells sorted from blood, sampled at week 24, from a patient treated with tofacitinib. The receptors originated from a human donor with alopecia areata. Each CDR3 is given with its conserved first and last residue. D genes are given only for firm matches.

J gene: TRBJ2-7; D gene: TRBD1; V gene: TRBV7-2; CDR3 protein: CASSRGQGTYEQYF
J gene: TRBJ2-3; D gene: NA; V gene: TRBV28; CDR3 protein: CASSPPTDTQYF
J gene: TRBJ2-5; D gene: NA; V gene: TRBV25-1; CDR3 protein: CASSDALGGKTQYF
J gene: TRBJ2-7; D gene: TRBD1; V gene: TRBV5-1; CDR3 protein: CASSLAPGQGSHEQYF
J gene: TRBJ1-3; D gene: NA; V gene: TRBV25-1; CDR3 protein: CASSEAGMRNTIYF
J gene: TRBJ2-3; D gene: NA; V gene: TRBV5-6; CDR3 protein: CASSLGLTQYF
J gene: TRBJ2-1; D gene: NA; V gene: TRBV10-3; CDR3 protein: CAISGRVGVNEQFF
J gene: TRBJ2-2; D gene: TRBD1; V gene: TRBV5-4; CDR3 protein: CASSGQGANTGELFF
J gene: TRBJ2-3; D gene: TRBD2; V gene: TRBV9; CDR3 protein: CASSPGLGRDTQYF
J gene: TRBJ2-7; D gene: NA; V gene: TRBV29-1; CDR3 protein: CSVEDGAQEYF
J gene: TRBJ2-1; D gene: NA; V gene: TRBV5-6; CDR3 protein: CASSLEGLGPSYNEQFF
J gene: TRBJ2-5; D gene: NA; V gene: TRBV29-1; CDR3 protein: CSVGESNF
J gene: TRBJ1-2; D gene: NA; V gene: TRBV5-4; CDR3 protein: CASSTGDTNYGYTF
J gene: TRBJ1-1; D gene: NA; V gene: TRBV28; CDR3 protein: CASSLGSHPAFF
J gene: TRBJ1-5; D gene: NA; V gene: TRBV2; CDR3 protein: CASSEGRGYDNQPQHF
J gene: TRBJ2-3; D gene: NA; V gene: TRBV6-6; CDR3 protein: CASSQGPDTQYF
J gene: TRBJ1-1; D gene: NA; V gene: TRBV4-1; CDR3 protein: CASSQIKRGEAFF
J gene: TRBJ2-7; D gene: NA; V gene: TRBV7-3; CDR3 protein: CASSLLVAFSSSYEQYF
J gene: TRBJ2-2; D gene: NA; V gene: TRBV11-3; CDR3 protein: CASSSRRGARTGELFF
J gene: TRBJ1-2; D gene: NA; V gene: TRBV19; CDR3 protein: CASSNTGRVTAGYTF
J gene: TRBJ1-6; D gene: NA; V gene: TRBV2; CDR3 protein: CASSTEGLYNSPLHF
J gene: TRBJ2-3; D gene: TRBD2; V gene: TRBV5-6; CDR3 protein: CASSFLTSGGHTDTQYF
J gene: TRBJ2-3; D gene: NA; V gene: TRBV25-1; CDR3 protein: CATSRMGTDTQYF
J gene: TRBJ2-5; D gene: NA; V gene: TRBV7-2; CDR3 protein: CASSLWETQYF
J gene: TRBJ2-5; D gene: TRBD1; V gene: TRBV30; CDR3 protein: CAWNPGQGLGETQYF
J gene: TRBJ1-1; D gene: NA; V gene: TRBV29-1; CDR3 protein: CSVSSANTEAFF
J gene: TRBJ2-5; D gene: NA; V gene: TRBV5-1; CDR3 protein: CASSLAIGTQETQYF
J gene: TRBJ2-5; D gene: TRBD1; V gene: TRBV18; CDR3 protein: CASSRTTGTGETQYF
J gene: TRBJ2-5; D gene: TRBD1; V gene: TRBV9; CDR3 protein: CASSVDRDQETQYF
J gene: TRBJ2-6; D gene: NA; V gene: TRBV10-3; CDR3 protein: CAISESNSGANVLTF
J gene: TRBJ2-5; D gene: NA; V gene: TRBV9; CDR3 protein: CASSVSPGETQYF
J gene: TRBJ1-4; D gene: NA; V gene: TRBV29-1; CDR3 protein: CSVWSGKLFF
J gene: TRBJ1-1; D gene: TRBD1; V gene: TRBV9; CDR3 protein: CASSVGADRAVTEAFF
J gene: TRBJ1-4; D gene: TRBD1; V gene: TRBV6-5; CDR3 protein: CASSETGEDEKLFF
J gene: TRBJ1-4; D gene: TRBD1; V gene: TRBV5-1; CDR3 protein: CASSRGQANEKLFF
J gene: TRBJ2-3; D gene: NA; V gene: TRBV7-9; CDR3 protein: CASSPHPTDTQYF
J gene: TRBJ2-4; D gene: TRBD1; V gene: TRBV29-1; CDR3 protein: CSVEGETGGRNIQYF
J gene: TRBJ2-7; D gene: NA; V gene: TRBV7-2; CDR3 protein: CASSSGVQGLYF
J gene: TRBJ1-1; D gene: NA; V gene: TRBV9; CDR3 protein: CASSRGDGPMNTEAFF
J gene: TRBJ2-1; D gene: TRBD2; V gene: TRBV25-1; CDR3 protein: CASSGSAGGPGNEQFF
J gene: TRBJ1-2; D gene: NA; V gene: TRBV18; CDR3 protein: CASSPAGQHTPNYGYTF
J gene: TRBJ1-4; D gene: NA; V gene: TRBV4-1; CDR3 protein: CAKHGEGEEKLFF
J gene: TRBJ1-1; D gene: NA; V gene: TRBV9; CDR3 protein: CASSRGAGTEAFF
J gene: TRBJ2-5; D gene: TRBD1; V gene: TRBV4-2; CDR3 protein: CASSRDRQETQYF
J gene: TRBJ2-3; D gene: NA; V gene: TRBV30; CDR3 protein: CAWSRGRHSDTQYF
J gene: TRBJ2-3; D gene: NA; V gene: TRBV14; CDR3 protein: CASSIRTPSGDTQYF
J gene: TRBJ2-5; D gene: TRBD1; V gene: TRBV7-9; CDR3 protein: CASSSDRGRGETQYF